A selection of T cell receptor beta chains follows, all from one sample in a study of OX40 agonist ivuxolimab in advanced cancers. The protocol was immunoSEQ multiplex PCR, while the TCRdb copy is restricted to in-frame clones and leaves out a portion. The sample has 50,000 or so clones, over 85% seen once; the top ten hold about 24%. The material was CD4+ or CD8+ T cells sorted from blood, obtained in a trial of the OX40 agonist ivuxolimab. The receptors were sampled from an adult with an advanced solid tumor such as melanoma, head and neck, liver or kidney cancer. The CDR3 runs from the conserved cysteine through the conserved F or W. Each record gives: V gene, D gene, CDR3 protein. D genes are given only for firm matches.

v_call: TRBV9; d_call: -; cdr3_aa: CASSVDFGGSSYNEQFF
v_call: TRBV30; d_call: -; cdr3_aa: CAWTSPGTNSGNTIYF
v_call: TRBV14; d_call: TRBD1; cdr3_aa: CASSQDSGQGWEQFF
v_call: TRBV9; d_call: TRBD2; cdr3_aa: CASSVVSGREETQYF
v_call: TRBV6-4; d_call: -; cdr3_aa: CASSGYRLNTEAFF
v_call: TRBV20-1; d_call: -; cdr3_aa: CSAGSYEQYF
v_call: TRBV9; d_call: -; cdr3_aa: CASSGSGSNTGELFF
v_call: TRBV14; d_call: TRBD1; cdr3_aa: CASSQDLRTGGTEAFF
v_call: TRBV2; d_call: TRBD2; cdr3_aa: CASSASGSGTDTQYF
v_call: TRBV19; d_call: -; cdr3_aa: CASILGSNTEAFF
v_call: TRBV6-5; d_call: -; cdr3_aa: CAIGISEQETQYF
v_call: TRBV6-1; d_call: -; cdr3_aa: CASSEDPYIVKLFF
v_call: TRBV7-9; d_call: -; cdr3_aa: CASSPPGVTEAFF
v_call: TRBV27; d_call: -; cdr3_aa: CASSTLAGNEQFF
v_call: TRBV15; d_call: -; cdr3_aa: CATSRDWGGLYTEAFF
v_call: TRBV19; d_call: -; cdr3_aa: CASRARGNQPQHF
v_call: TRBV4-3; d_call: TRBD2; cdr3_aa: CASSHPGGTSGRLDEQFF
v_call: TRBV6-5; d_call: TRBD1; cdr3_aa: CASSYMGTGVHEQYF
v_call: TRBV4-3; d_call: -; cdr3_aa: CASSQDTAHSYNEQFF
v_call: TRBV28; d_call: TRBD1; cdr3_aa: CASSFGDRANQPQHF
v_call: TRBV14; d_call: -; cdr3_aa: CASSRQAYEQYF
v_call: TRBV11-2; d_call: TRBD2; cdr3_aa: CASSLFWLAGGSKGLEQYF
v_call: TRBV7-9; d_call: TRBD1; cdr3_aa: CASSSRGQVDLRNYGYTF
v_call: TRBV9; d_call: -; cdr3_aa: CASSGGSNQPQHF
v_call: TRBV6-5; d_call: -; cdr3_aa: CASGFFAGYGYTF
v_call: TRBV6-5; d_call: -; cdr3_aa: CASSSPGGQPQHF
v_call: TRBV9; d_call: -; cdr3_aa: CASSVGQTPRYEQYF
v_call: TRBV28; d_call: -; cdr3_aa: CASSSGWEGYNEQFF
v_call: TRBV28; d_call: -; cdr3_aa: CASSFGSPYQPQHF
v_call: TRBV29-1; d_call: -; cdr3_aa: CSVEGRPLAETQYF
v_call: TRBV6-5; d_call: -; cdr3_aa: CASSLPGSNQPQHF
v_call: TRBV6-8; d_call: -; cdr3_aa: CASSKLGSRKTYGYTF
v_call: TRBV9; d_call: TRBD1; cdr3_aa: CASSAWEGQGIETQYF
v_call: TRBV9; d_call: -; cdr3_aa: CASSVGDTEAFF
v_call: TRBV9; d_call: -; cdr3_aa: CASSDLGPNNEQFF
v_call: TRBV9; d_call: -; cdr3_aa: CASSADGRRPDTQYF
v_call: TRBV4-3; d_call: TRBD1; cdr3_aa: CASSPGTGVWETQYF
v_call: TRBV9; d_call: -; cdr3_aa: CASSVGQVNTEAFF
v_call: TRBV29-1; d_call: -; cdr3_aa: CSVVGRFNEQFF
v_call: TRBV15; d_call: -; cdr3_aa: CATSRDMGATNEKLFF